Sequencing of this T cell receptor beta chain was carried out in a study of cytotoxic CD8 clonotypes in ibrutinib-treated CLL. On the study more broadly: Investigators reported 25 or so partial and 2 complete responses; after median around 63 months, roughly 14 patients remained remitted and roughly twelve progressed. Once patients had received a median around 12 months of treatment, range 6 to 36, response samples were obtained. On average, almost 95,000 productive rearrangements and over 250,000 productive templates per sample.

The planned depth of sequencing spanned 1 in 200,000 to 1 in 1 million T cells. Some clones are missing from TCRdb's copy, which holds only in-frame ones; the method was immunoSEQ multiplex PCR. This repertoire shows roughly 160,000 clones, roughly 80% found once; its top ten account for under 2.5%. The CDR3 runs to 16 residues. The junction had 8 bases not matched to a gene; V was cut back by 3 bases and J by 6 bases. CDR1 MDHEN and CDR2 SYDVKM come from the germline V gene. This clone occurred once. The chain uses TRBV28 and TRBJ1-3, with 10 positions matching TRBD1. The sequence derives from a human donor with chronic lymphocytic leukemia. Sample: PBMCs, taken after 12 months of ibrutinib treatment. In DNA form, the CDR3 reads TGTGCCAGCAGTTTCCCCCGGACAGGGGGGGAAAACACCATATATTTT. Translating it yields CASSFPRTGGENTIYF.